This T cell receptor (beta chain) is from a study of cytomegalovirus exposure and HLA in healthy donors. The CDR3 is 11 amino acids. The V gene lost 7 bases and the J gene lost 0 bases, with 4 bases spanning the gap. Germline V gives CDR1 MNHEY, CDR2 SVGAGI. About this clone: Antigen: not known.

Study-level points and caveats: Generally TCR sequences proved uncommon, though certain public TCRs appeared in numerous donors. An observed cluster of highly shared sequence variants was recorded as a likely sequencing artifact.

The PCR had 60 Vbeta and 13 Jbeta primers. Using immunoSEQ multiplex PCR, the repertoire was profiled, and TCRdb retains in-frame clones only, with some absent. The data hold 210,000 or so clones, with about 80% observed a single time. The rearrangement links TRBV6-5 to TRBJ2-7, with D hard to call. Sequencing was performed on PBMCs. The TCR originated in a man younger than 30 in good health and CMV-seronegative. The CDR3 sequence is CASTGSYEQYF. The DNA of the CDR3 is TGTGCCAGCACGGGCTCCTACGAGCAGTACTTC.